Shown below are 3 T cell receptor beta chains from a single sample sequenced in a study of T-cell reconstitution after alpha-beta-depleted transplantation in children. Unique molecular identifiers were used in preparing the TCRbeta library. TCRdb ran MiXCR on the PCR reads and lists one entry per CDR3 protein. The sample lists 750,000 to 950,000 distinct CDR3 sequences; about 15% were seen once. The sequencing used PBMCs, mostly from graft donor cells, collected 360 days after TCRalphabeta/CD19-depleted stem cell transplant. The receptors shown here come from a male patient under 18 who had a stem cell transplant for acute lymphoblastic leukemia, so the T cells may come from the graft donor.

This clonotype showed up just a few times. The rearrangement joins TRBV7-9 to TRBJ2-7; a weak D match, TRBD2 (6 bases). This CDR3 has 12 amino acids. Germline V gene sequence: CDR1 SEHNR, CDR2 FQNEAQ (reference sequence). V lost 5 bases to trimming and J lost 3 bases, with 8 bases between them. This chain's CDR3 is CASSQDYYEQYF. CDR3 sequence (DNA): TGTGCCAGCAGCCAGGACTACTACGAGCAGTACTTC.

CDR3 sequence: CASTRGQAYEQYF. The CDR3 DNA reads TGTGCCAGCACGCGAGGACAGGCCTACGAGCAGTACTTC. The chain recombines TRBV27 with TRBJ2-7, with 7 bases fitting TRBD1. The ends lost 7 bases at V and 2 bases at J; junction bases unmatched: 5. The CDR3 covers 13 residues. Germline-derived CDR1 and CDR2 are MNHEY and SMNVEV (reference sequence).

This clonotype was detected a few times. For the CDR3, the DNA is TGTGCTAGTGCCCCGGGACAGGGGGTTCTAGGCTACACCTTC. Amino acids: CASAPGQGVLGYTF. The rearrangement links TRBV12-5 to TRBJ1-2; 11 bases line up with TRBD1. The germline V gene encodes CDR1 LGHNT and CDR2 FRNRAP. Germline trimming cut 7 bases from V and 8 bases from J; bases unmatched to any gene: 9. The CDR3 loop spans 14 amino acids.